Here is one T cell receptor beta chain with its context. This sample stems from a study of technical replicates of blood from a handful of donors. CDR3 length: 15 amino acids. CDR1 is SGDLS, CDR2 YYNGEE, per germline. V was shortened by 0 bases and J by 2 bases, with 11 bases between the two germline ends. Using immunoSEQ multiplex PCR, the repertoire was profiled, and TCRdb retains in-frame clones only, with some absent. This sample yields about 12,000 clones, of which roughly 94% are seen a single time; 6.5% to 8.5% belongs to the top ten. The sequence was collected from a human donor in good health. The chain combines TRBV9 with TRBJ1-1; unclear D gene. The sequencing sample was made of PBMCs. DNA of the CDR3: TGTGCCAGCAGCGTAGTCGCAGGAAGAAACACTGAAGCTTTCTTT. Translated: CASSVVAGRNTEAFF.